The clone carrying this T cell receptor beta chain has more than one count but fewer than ten. V dropped 0 bases and J dropped 12 bases, with 9 bases sitting between them. There are 11 residues in the CDR3. Germline loops: CDR1 GTSNPN, CDR2 SVGIG (reference sequence). Methods used by the authors: Amplified reference gene primers provided the basis for estimating nucleated cell counts. Only in-frame clones appear in the TCRdb table, and some are missing; sequencing was by immunoSEQ multiplex PCR. The V and J calls and the clone size are those of that table, but D and trimming were determined from the DNA. The sample lists around 190,000 clones, roughly 80% occurring once. The sample originates from a study of blood T cell repertoires in COVID-19. Study-wide background: Collection of acute and convalescent COVID-19 samples took place in the United States, Italy and Spain. Sources were T cells, B-cell-depleted T cells, or PBMCs; the material itself was cDNA or gDNA.

The chain couples TRBV30 to TRBJ2-1; tentative D call: TRBD2 (5 bases). This clonotype was sampled from a woman aged 45 to 65 with acute or convalescent COVID-19. The sample consisted of peripheral blood. Written as DNA, the CDR3 is TGTGCCTGGAGTGTGAAAGCGGCGCAGTTCTTC. Residues: CAWSVKAAQFF.